These 20 T cell receptor beta chains share one sample of origin, sequenced in a study of CD8+CD57+ T cells in acquired aplastic anemia. Individuals selected for sequencing had exhibited CD8+CD57+ cell expansion on flow cytometry. TCR beta VDJ and CDR3 profiles were obtained from a genomic DNA template. TCRdb re-called the reads through MiXCR, storing one row per CDR3 protein. The sample includes about 160,000 distinct CDR3 sequences, 70% to 75% seen only once; the top ten take 40% to 60%. The material sequenced was sorted CD4+, CD8+, or CD8+CD57+ T cells (not recorded which) from PBMCs. These TCRs come from a human donor with aplastic anemia.

A few counts support this clonotype. The chain has TRBV7-9 and TRBJ2-7; no clear D. The CDR3 runs 11 residues. CDR1 is SEHNR, CDR2 FQNEAQ, per germline (reference sequence). The ends were cut back, 4 bases at V and 6 bases at J, with 7 bases in the middle. The CDR3 region is CASSSSFEQYF. In nucleotides, the CDR3 is TGTGCCAGCAGCTCTTCTTTCGAGCAGTACTTC.

The V and J genes are TRBV6-4 and TRBJ1-3; D is unclear. V dropped 5 bases and J dropped 8 bases, with 10 bases sitting between them. CDR3 length: 12 amino acids. Germline V CDR1 and CDR2: MRHNA, SNTAGT. CDR3 residues: CASSRCKDTIYF. The CDR3 DNA reads TGTGCCAGCAGTCGGTGCAAGGACACCATATATTTT.

Notes on this clonotype: No conserved phenylalanine or tryptophan is present at the end of the CDR3, so a read error is the likely explanation. The V and J genes are TRBV20-1 and TRBJ2-7; the D gene is possibly TRBD1 (6 bases). From germline, CDR1 is DFQATT and CDR2 SNEGSKA (reference sequence). This CDR3 has 13 amino acids. Trimming took 6 bases from V and 0 from J, leaving 12 bases between them. CDR3 sequence reads: CSATPDSSYEQYS. The CDR3 DNA reads TGCAGTGCCACCCCGGACAGCTCCTACGAGCAGTACTCC.

V and J are TRBV9 and TRBJ1-5; weak D call: TRBD1 (6 bases). There are 13 residues in the CDR3. V shed 2 bases and J shed 4 bases, with 7 bases lying between them. The germline CDR1 and CDR2 sequences are SGDLS and YYNGEE. The CDR3 loop reads CASSVGQNQPQHF. The CDR3 bases are TGTGCCAGCAGCGTTGGACAGAATCAGCCCCAGCATTTT. Drawing the rest from reference TRBV9 and TRBJ1-5, the complete variable domain is DSGVTQTPKHLITATGQRVTLRCSPRSGDLSVYWYQQSLDQGLQFLIQYYNGEERAKGNILERFSAQQFPDLHSELNLSSLELGDSALYFCASSVGQNQPQHFGDGTRLSIL.

The chain combines TRBV24-1 with TRBJ2-2; D call uncertain. From germline, CDR1 is KGHDR and CDR2 SFDVKD. This CDR3 has 16 amino acids. V lost 4 bases to trimming and J lost 5 bases, with 16 bases between them. CDR3 bases: TGTGCCACCAGTGAATCTTCAGGTCAGATAACCGGGGAGCTGTTTTTT. It yields the protein CATSESSGQITGELFF.

V is TRBV10-3 and J is TRBJ1-2, with TRBD1 identical over 8 bases. V was pared by 7 bases and J by 6 bases, with 7 bases of the junction left unmatched. Germline CDR1 reads ENHRY; CDR2 reads SYGVKD. The CDR3 sequence is 13 residues long. CDR3: CAITDQGADGYTF. The DNA for the CDR3 is TGTGCCATCACCGACCAGGGGGCAGATGGCTACACCTTC.

The chain carries TRBV20-1 and TRBJ1-3; a weak D match, TRBD1 (5 bases). This CDR3 has 13 amino acids. Germline V gene lookup returns CDR1 DFQATT and CDR2 SNEGSKA (reference sequence). Trimming shortened V by 7 bases and J by 4 bases, and 14 bases separated the two germline ends. CDR3: CSGVGTTGNTIYF. The CDR3 DNA follows: TGCAGTGGTGTGGGGACTACAGGAAACACCATATATTTT.

This clonotype was counted a few times. The chain combines TRBV13 with TRBJ1-6; perhaps TRBD1 as D (5 bases). This CDR3 contains 13 residues. V was pared by 5 bases and J by 10 bases, with 12 bases between. Germline assignment: CDR1 PRHDT and CDR2 FYEKMQ (reference sequence). DNA for the CDR3: TGTGCCAGCAGCCAGCGCGGGGGGTCACCCCTCCACTTT. Encoded protein: CASSQRGGSPLHF.

This clonotype was observed a few times. This chain uses TRBV5-1 with TRBJ2-3; D unclear. The ends were cut back, 4 bases at V and 4 bases at J, with 10 bases in the middle. Germline V CDR1 and CDR2: SGHRS, YFSETQ. The CDR3 consists of 13 residues. The CDR3 loop reads CASSAKTADTQYF. DNA for the CDR3: TGCGCCAGCAGCGCCAAGACCGCAGATACGCAGTATTTT.

The V gene is TRBV3-2, the J gene TRBJ1-1; the table's TRBD1 call for D was not verified on the DNA. TRBV3-2 is a listed pseudogene. The CDR3 runs 15 residues. The CDR3 sequence: CASSTGTRTNTEAFF. In DNA form, the CDR3 reads TGTGCCAGCAGCACGGGCACCAGGACAAACACTGAAGCTTTCTTT.

This sequence joins TRBV11-2 and TRBJ1-4; TRBD1 agrees at 7 bases. The CDR3 loop spans 14 amino acids. Germline trimming cut 4 bases from V and 8 bases from J; bases unmatched to any gene: 7. Germline V CDR1 and CDR2: SGHAT, FQNNGV. The CDR3 DNA sequence: TGTGCCAGCAGCTCCGGACAGGCGAACGAAAAACTGTTTTTT. This gives the protein CASSSGQANEKLFF.

V gene TRBV7-2 combines with J gene TRBJ2-5, with 9 bases that match TRBD2. Trimming took 5 bases from V and 6 from J; bases not matched to a gene: 13. This CDR3 is built from 16 residues. The germline V gene encodes CDR1 SGHTA and CDR2 FQGNSA. CDR3 residues: CASSPPGGRAGQTQYF. The DNA for the CDR3 is TGTGCCAGCAGCCCGCCGGGCGGGAGGGCTGGGCAGACCCAGTACTTC. Full variable domain (rest looked up from reference TRBV7-2 and TRBJ2-5): GAGVSQSPSNKVTEKGKDVELRCDPISGHTALYWYRQSLGQGLEFLIYFQGNSAPDKSGLPSDRFSAERTGGSVSTLTIQRTQQEDSAVYLCASSPPGGRAGQTQYFGPGTRLLVL.

This clonotype has ten or more counts. V gene TRBV20-1 combines with J gene TRBJ2-7; D not resolved. Trimming shortened V by 0 bases and J by 6 bases, and 9 bases separated the two germline ends. CDR1 is DFQATT and CDR2 is SNEGSKA in the germline V gene (reference sequence). The length of the CDR3 is 12 residues. This CDR3 is CSARENEAEQYF. Here the CDR3 DNA reads TGCAGTGCTAGAGAGAACGAGGCCGAGCAGTACTTC.

This sequence joins TRBV7-9 and TRBJ2-5; perhaps TRBD1 as D (5 bases). Germline V gene lookup returns CDR1 SEHNR and CDR2 FQNEAQ (reference sequence). V was pared by 7 bases and J by 9 bases, with 27 bases between. CDR3 length equals 16 residues. CDR3 loop: CASTNLGPSPFGAQYF. Written as DNA, the CDR3 is TGTGCCAGCACCAACCTGGGGCCATCCCCTTTTGGAGCCCAGTACTTC. The full variable domain, with the rest looked up from reference TRBV7-9 and TRBJ2-5, is DTGVSQNPRHKITKRGQNVTFRCDPISEHNRLYWYRQTLGQGPEFLTYFQNEAQLEKSRLLSDRFSAERPKGSFSTLEIQRTEQGDSAMYLCASTNLGPSPFGAQYFGPGTRLLVL.

About this clonotype itself: Being one base from a much bigger clone, this may be a read error. This chain joins TRBV10-3 and TRBJ2-7; D is ambiguous. This CDR3 contains 12 residues. Per the germline V gene, CDR1 is ENHRY and CDR2 is SYGVKD. For the CDR3, the DNA is TGTGCCATCAGGGGCGGATCCTACGGGCAGTACTTC. It yields the protein CAIRGGSYGQYF.

This chain links TRBV7-9 with TRBJ1-1; TRBD1 matches 8 bases. Unmatched junction bases numbered 7, after V lost 3 bases and J lost 1 base. The germline CDR1 and CDR2 sequences are SEHNR and FQNEAQ (reference sequence). The CDR3 spans 16 residues. The CDR3 DNA reads as TGTGCCAGCAGCTTCCGGACAGGGCTTAAGAACACTGAAGCTTTCTTT. Translation: CASSFRTGLKNTEAFF.

This clonotype occurred once. The V gene is TRBV19, the J gene TRBJ2-5; 9 bases line up with TRBD2. J was trimmed by 3 bases and V by 6 bases; bases with no gene match: 2. The germline V gene encodes CDR1 LNHDA and CDR2 SQIVND (reference sequence). The CDR3 consists of 13 residues. CDR3: CASRRLAEETQYF. CDR3 nucleotide sequence: TGTGCCAGTAGGCGACTAGCGGAAGAGACCCAGTACTTC. Complete variable domain (other parts from reference TRBV19 and TRBJ2-5): DGGITQSPKYLFRKEGQNVTLSCEQNLNHDAMYWYRQDPGQGLRLIYYSQIVNDFQKGDIAEGYSVSREKKESFPLTVTSAQKNPTAFYLCASRRLAEETQYFGPGTRLLVL.

Details on this clonotype: An end of the junction does not agree with germline; a read error may underlie this. The chain has TRBV12-3 or TRBV12-4 and TRBJ2-2, with 11 nucleotides matching TRBD1. The CDR3 is 18 amino acids. In nucleotides, the CDR3 is TGTGCCAGCAGTTCATCGGGACAGGGGGGATGGAACGCCGGGGAGCTGTTTTTT. Protein product: CASSSSGQGGWNAGELFF.

In DNA, the CDR3 is TGCGCCAGCAGCCAAGACCAGCGCTTAACCACCGGGGAGCTGTTTTTT. Amino acid sequence: CASSQDQRLTTGELFF. The V and J genes are TRBV4-3 and TRBJ2-2, with D uncertain. This CDR3 spans 16 amino acids. Deletions cut 0 bases from V and 4 bases from J, with 12 bases between. Germline V gives CDR1 LGHNA, CDR2 YSLEER.

The chain recombines TRBV5-1 with TRBJ2-7, with 8 bases aligning to TRBD1. The CDR3 is made up of 14 amino acids. With 4 bases clipped from V and 2 bases from J, the junction kept 5 bases outside the gene matches. Germline CDR1 reads SGHRS; CDR2 reads YFSETQ. The CDR3 coding sequence is TGCGCCAGCAGCATAGGGGACAGGCCCTACGAGCAGTACTTC. Translated, it gives CASSIGDRPYEQYF.